The 5 T cell receptor beta chains listed next were all sequenced from one sample in a study of human T cells and chemical hapten exposure. TCRdb reanalysed the RACE reads using MiXCR and keeps one entry per CDR3 protein. This table holds approximately 260,000 distinct CDR3 sequences, roughly 8.9% found once. The sample's time point: pre-sensitization, week 0. Treatment given: therapeutic diphenylcyclopropenone sensitization with weekly scalp DPC. The starting material was whole blood, obtained in connection with sensitization to the hapten diphenylcyclopropenone (DPC). Source of these receptors: a middle-aged woman with alopecia areata. Some clones in this sample may be carry-over from other donors' samples.

This clonotype was seen more than once but under ten times. The chain carries TRBV27 and TRBJ1-3; D might be TRBD1 (5 bases). The CDR3 has 15 residues. Looked up from germline, CDR1 is MNHEY and CDR2 is SMNVEV (reference sequence). V gave up 4 bases and J gave up 2 bases, with 12 bases separating them. The CDR3 nucleotides are TGTGCCAGCAGTTCCCGACAGCACGCTGGAAACACCATATATTTT. It encodes CASSSRQHAGNTIYF.

This clonotype has just a few counts. The chain is built from TRBV6-4 and TRBJ2-1; TRBD1 agrees at 10 bases. CDR3 length equals 16 residues. Unmatched junction bases numbered 13, after V lost 4 bases and J lost 10 bases. Germline values: CDR1 MRHNA, CDR2 SNTAGT. The CDR3 region is CASSGETGGEVTEQFF. The CDR3 DNA follows: TGTGCCAGCAGTGGGGAGACAGGGGGCGAGGTCACGGAGCAGTTCTTC.

The CDR3 region is CASSLAGAGGQEQFF. The CDR3, as DNA: TGTGCCAGCAGCTTAGCGGGAGCTGGGGGGCAGGAGCAGTTCTTC. This sequence joins TRBV11-1 and TRBJ2-1; D is possibly TRBD1 or TRBD2 (6 bases each). V lost 0 bases to trimming and J lost 10 bases, with 16 bases between them. The CDR3 has 15 amino acids. Germline-derived CDR1 and CDR2 are SGHAT and FQDESV (reference sequence).

J is TRBJ1-5 and V is TRBV7-9, with TRBD1 matching 8 bases. Germline CDR1 reads SEHNR; CDR2 reads FQNEAQ (reference sequence). The J segment lost 6 bases and the V segment lost 5 bases, leaving 9 bases of the junction unmatched. The CDR3 loop spans 15 amino acids. CDR3 amino acids: CASSATSGGSQPQHF. DNA of the CDR3: TGTGCCAGCAGCGCTACCTCAGGGGGCAGTCAGCCCCAGCATTTT.

The chain has TRBV6-5 and TRBJ2-1; perhaps TRBD2 as D (5 bases). CDR1 is MNHEY, CDR2 SVGAGI, per germline. Trimming shortened V by 7 bases and J by 4 bases, and 20 bases separated the two germline ends. This CDR3 region has 16 residues. For the CDR3, the DNA is TGTGCCAGCAAATCCCCGAGGGCCTCCACTTACAATGAGCAGTTCTTC. Translated: CASKSPRASTYNEQFF.